Below are 21 T cell receptor beta chains sequenced from a single sample in a study of T cells in Graves' hyperthyroidism and ophthalmopathy. Amplification of TCR beta CDR3 regions was performed using RNA transcripts as template. During a first-round RT-PCR of the TCR CDR3, the HTBI primer set was used. Via MiXCR, TCRdb re-called the multiplex PCR reads, giving one row per CDR3 protein. The sample lists approximately 700,000 distinct CDR3 sequences; approximately 42% were seen once. Sample: peripheral blood or thyroid tissue (not recorded which). Every receptor here comes from an adult man with Graves' disease, either hyperthyroidism or ophthalmopathy (not recorded which).

The chain links TRBV15 to TRBJ2-6, with D possibly being TRBD2 (6 bases). The V end lost 3 bases, the J end lost 16 bases, and 10 bases lay between the germline ends. This CDR3 has 11 residues. Germline CDR1 reads LNHNV; CDR2 reads YYDKDF (reference sequence). The CDR3 reads CATSSEGGLTF. CDR3 coding DNA: TGTGCCACCAGCAGCGAGGGAGGACTGACTTTC.

This chain links TRBV19 with TRBJ1-1; 9 nucleotides match TRBD1. Losses at the gene ends were 5 bases for V and 5 bases for J; bases not matched to a gene: 6. Germline V CDR1 and CDR2: LNHDA, SQIVND (reference sequence). This CDR3 has 14 residues. The CDR3 sequence: CASSRTGDGTEAFF. DNA of the CDR3: TGTGCCAGTAGTCGGACAGGGGATGGTACTGAAGCTTTCTTT.

This clonotype was recorded many times. The rearrangement uses TRBV7-9 and TRBJ1-2, with D uncertain. This CDR3 spans 14 amino acids. The germline V and J ends were trimmed by 5 bases and 4 bases, with 14 bases remaining between them. Germline lookup yields CDR1 SEHNR and CDR2 FQNEAQ (reference sequence). The CDR3 bases are TGTGCCAGCAGCCCCTTCGAAGAGGGCTATGGCTACACCTTC. Its protein is CASSPFEEGYGYTF. The entire variable domain, with the rest obtained from reference TRBV7-9 and TRBJ1-2, is as follows: DTGVSQNPRHKITKRGQNVTFRCDPISEHNRLYWYRQTLGQGPEFLTYFQNEAQLEKSRLLSDRFSAERPKGSFSTLEIQRTEQGDSAMYLCASSPFEEGYGYTFGSGTRLTVV.

Remarks on this clonotype: Given a much more abundant clone one base away, this may be a read error. The rearrangement uses TRBV29-1 and TRBJ2-2; possibly TRBD2 for D (6 bases). Deletions cut 7 bases from V and 3 bases from J, with 9 bases between. Germline assignment: CDR1 SQVTM and CDR2 ANQGSEA. The CDR3 covers 12 residues. Here the CDR3 reads CSAGADTGELFF. The CDR3 coding sequence is TGCAGCGCGGGAGCGGACACCGGGGAGCTGTTTTTT.

This clonotype appeared a few times. The chain combines TRBV19 with TRBJ1-1; D unclear. This CDR3 contains 12 residues. Germline V gene sequence: CDR1 LNHDA, CDR2 SQIVND (reference sequence). The V end was cut by 7 bases, the J end by 5 bases, with 11 bases between. DNA for the CDR3: TGTGCCAGTAACCGACTCGGTACTGAAGCTTTCTTT. It is translated as CASNRLGTEAFF. Based on the CDR3 plus reference TRBV19 and TRBJ1-1, the full variable domain is DGGITQSPKYLFRKEGQNVTLSCEQNLNHDAMYWYRQDPGQGLRLIYYSQIVNDFQKGDIAEGYSVSREKKESFPLTVTSAQKNPTAFYLCASNRLGTEAFFGQGTRLTVV.

The rearrangement links TRBV2 to TRBJ2-7; 7 bases line up with TRBD1. This CDR3 has 15 amino acids. Germline CDR1 SNHLY, CDR2 FYNNEI. Trimming at V came to 8 bases and at J to 1 base, leaving 11 bases not matched to a gene. DNA for the CDR3: TGTGCCAGCTCCTCCCGGGACAGTCGGTCCTACGAGCAGTACTTC. This gives the protein CASSSRDSRSYEQYF.

This clonotype showed up just a few times. This chain links TRBV6-6 with TRBJ1-2; D call uncertain. CDR1 and CDR2 (germline): MNHNY, SVGAGI (reference sequence). Trimming took 6 bases from V and 7 from J, leaving 18 bases between them. The CDR3 runs 14 residues. In DNA form, the CDR3 reads TGTGCCAGCAGCCGCTCCGGGGAAGCGGGTGGCTACACCTTC. This codes for CASSRSGEAGGYTF.

This clonotype was recorded once. The chain carries TRBV6-1 and TRBJ2-7; D is perhaps TRBD1 (5 bases). Germline-derived CDR1 and CDR2 are MNHNS and SASEGT. Trimming left V 1 base short and J 2 bases short, with 9 bases between. There are 14 residues in the CDR3. CDR3 sequence (DNA): TGTGCCAGCAGTGAAGTAGGGGATCCCTACGAGCAGTACTTC. It specifies CASSEVGDPYEQYF.

This clonotype was recorded a few times. This chain connects TRBV6-6 to TRBJ2-7; no clear D gene. Trimming cost V 7 bases and J 6 bases, with 7 bases left between them. This CDR3 is built from 10 residues. Germline CDR1 reads MNHNY; CDR2 reads SVGAGI (reference sequence). The CDR3 loop reads CASNHPEQYF. The CDR3 bases are TGTGCCAGCAATCACCCCGAGCAGTACTTC.

V is TRBV9 and J is TRBJ1-4; D possibly corresponds to TRBD1 (6 bases). V lost 0 bases, J lost 8 bases, and 14 bases lay in between. Germline V CDR1 and CDR2: SGDLS, YYNGEE. The CDR3 has 15 amino acids. The CDR3 nucleotides are TGTGCCAGCAGCGTAGACAGGGCCTTTGGCGAAAAACTGTTTTTT. Its translation: CASSVDRAFGEKLFF.

This clonotype has just a few counts. The rearrangement links TRBV19 to TRBJ2-5; 8 nucleotides match TRBD2. The CDR3 length is 15 residues. CDR1 LNHDA and CDR2 SQIVND come from the germline V gene (reference sequence). J gave up 0 bases and V 5 bases, and 5 bases lay outside the gene matches. This CDR3 reads CASSELADYQETQYF. DNA for the CDR3: TGTGCCAGTAGTGAACTAGCGGACTACCAAGAGACCCAGTACTTC.

The chain's CDR3 is CASSARRQGSQPQHF. CDR3 in DNA: TGTGCCAGCAGTGCTAGGAGGCAGGGGAGTCAGCCCCAGCATTTT. J is TRBJ1-5 and V is TRBV25-1; possible D gene TRBD1, 6 bases. The germline gives CDR1 MGHDK, CDR2 SYGVNS. V lost 4 bases and J lost 6, with 16 bases in between. The CDR3 loop spans 15 amino acids.

This sequence joins TRBV7-2 and TRBJ1-3; 10 positions agree with TRBD1. The CDR3 runs to 14 residues. V dropped 3 bases and J dropped 7; count of bases not matched to a gene: 3. CDR1 SGHTA and CDR2 FQGNSA come from the germline V gene. CDR3 in amino acids: CASSLMDRGNTIYF. The DNA of the CDR3 is TGTGCCAGCAGCTTGATGGACAGGGGGAACACCATATATTTT. The entire variable domain, with the rest obtained from reference TRBV7-2 and TRBJ1-3, is as follows: GAGVSQSPSNKVTEKGKDVELRCDPISGHTALYWYRQSLGQGLEFLIYFQGNSAPDKSGLPSDRFSAERTGGSVSTLTIQRTQQEDSAVYLCASSLMDRGNTIYFGEGSWLTVV.

This CDR3 is CSAREPQQGEAFF. CDR3 DNA: TGCAGTGCTAGAGAGCCACAACAGGGGGAAGCTTTCTTT. The chain uses TRBV20-1 and TRBJ1-1; 7 nucleotides align to TRBD1. The CDR3 runs 13 residues. The V gene end was trimmed by 0 bases and the J gene end by 8 bases; junction bases not matched to a gene: 6. Germline V gene sequence: CDR1 DFQATT, CDR2 SNEGSKA (reference sequence).

The rearrangement uses TRBV20-1 and TRBJ2-5, with 7 bases matching TRBD2. This CDR3 contains 13 residues. Germline V gene lookup returns CDR1 DFQATT and CDR2 SNEGSKA (reference sequence). V was clipped by 2 bases and J by 4 bases; unmatched bases: 4. The DNA of the CDR3 is TGCAGTGCTAGACCGGGAGGTGCAGAGACCCAGTACTTC. Translated, it gives CSARPGGAETQYF.

The chain uses TRBV10-3 and TRBJ1-6; 9 nucleotides match TRBD1. With V trimmed by 4 bases and J by 10 bases, 2 bases remained unmatched. Germline CDR1 and CDR2: ENHRY and SYGVKD. The CDR3 is made up of 13 amino acids. The DNA of the CDR3 is TGTGCCATCAGTGGACAGGGGGGGTCACCCCTCCACTTT. Encoded protein: CAISGQGGSPLHF.

In nucleotides, the CDR3 is TGTGCCAGCAGCAAAGCAGGGGGTAATTCACCCCTCCACTTT. Amino acid sequence: CASSKAGGNSPLHF. The chain links TRBV7-6 to TRBJ1-6; 7 bases are shared with TRBD1. Losses at the gene ends were 5 bases for V and 6 bases for J; bases not matched to a gene: 4. Germline CDR1 SGHVS, CDR2 FNYEAQ. There are 14 residues in the CDR3.

CDR3 sequence (DNA): TGTGCCAGCAGTAGTACTATCGACAGAACTGAAGCTTTCTTT. Translating gives CASSSTIDRTEAFF. The chain uses TRBV12-3 or TRBV12-4 and TRBJ1-1; tentatively, D is TRBD1 (5 bases). V was trimmed by 5 bases and J by 5 bases, leaving 15 bases between them. The CDR3 is 14 amino acids.

This clonotype was seen a few times. The chain uses TRBV9 and TRBJ1-4; TRBD1 agrees at 7 bases. The CDR3 is made up of 16 amino acids. The V segment lost 5 bases and the J segment 3 bases; nucleotides outside the gene matches: 10. Germline V lookup: CDR1 SGDLS, CDR2 YYNGEE. DNA for the CDR3: TGTGCCAGCAGTTTACGAGGGGGCGCTGCTAATGAAAAACTGTTTTTT. As protein: CASSLRGGAANEKLFF.

This rearrangement joins TRBV11-2 to TRBJ2-7; 8 nucleotides agree with TRBD2. This CDR3 is 15 amino acids long. Unmatched junction bases numbered 17, after V lost 5 bases and J lost 11 bases. The germline CDR1 and CDR2 sequences are SGHAT and FQNNGV. The CDR3 spells CASSQPRLAGGEKYF. Written as DNA, the CDR3 is TGTGCCAGCAGCCAACCGCGCCTAGCGGGCGGGGAGAAGTACTTC. Combining the CDR3 with reference TRBV11-2 and TRBJ2-7 gives the whole variable domain EAGVAQSPRYKIIEKRQSVAFWCNPISGHATLYWYQQILGQGPKLLIQFQNNGVVDDSQLPKDRFSAERLKGVDSTLKIQPAKLEDSAVYLCASSQPRLAGGEKYFGPGTRLTVT.

This sequence joins TRBV6-5 and TRBJ1-6, with D unresolved. CDR1 and CDR2 from the germline V gene are MNHEY and SVGAGI. Trimming removed 0 bases from V and 2 bases from J, with 8 bases in between. The length of the CDR3 is 16 residues. For the CDR3, the DNA is TGTGCCAGCAGTTACTCCCGGGCGACCTATAATTCACCCCTCCACTTT. Its protein is CASSYSRATYNSPLHF.